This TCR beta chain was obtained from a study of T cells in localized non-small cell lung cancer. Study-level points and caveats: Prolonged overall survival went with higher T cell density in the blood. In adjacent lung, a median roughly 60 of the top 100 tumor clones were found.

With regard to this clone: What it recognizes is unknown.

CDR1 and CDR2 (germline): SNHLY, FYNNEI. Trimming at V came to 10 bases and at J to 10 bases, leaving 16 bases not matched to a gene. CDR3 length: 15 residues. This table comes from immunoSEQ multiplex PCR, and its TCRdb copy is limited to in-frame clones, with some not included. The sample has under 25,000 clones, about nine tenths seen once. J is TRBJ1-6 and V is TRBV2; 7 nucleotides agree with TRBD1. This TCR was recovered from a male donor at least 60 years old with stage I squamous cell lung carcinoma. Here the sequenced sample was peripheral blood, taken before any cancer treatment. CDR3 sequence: CATTYDRVIASPLHF. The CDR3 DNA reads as TGTGCCACCACGTATGACAGGGTGATTGCCTCACCCCTCCACTTT.